The entry below describes one TCR beta chain. The target antigen is unknown. The PCR contained 60 Vbeta and 13 Jbeta primers. Sequenced by immunoSEQ multiplex PCR; TCRdb stores in-frame clones only, minus some. This sample yields about 140,000 clones, of which around three quarters are seen a single time; over 2.5% belongs to the top ten. Germline V gene lookup returns CDR1 MDHEN and CDR2 SYDVKM. Losses at the gene ends were 2 bases for V and 2 bases for J; bases not matched to a gene: 14. The CDR3 loop spans 20 amino acids. This entry is derived from a study of cytomegalovirus exposure and HLA in healthy donors. Overall study findings and caveats: Clonal expansion was found to be greater in HLA-associated TCR beta chains than in equally common others in a later analysis. Donors were assumed by presence/absence analyses to have roughly uniform sequencing depth.

The genes are TRBV28 and TRBJ2-3, with 12 bases lining up with TRBD1. The receptor comes from a man aged 40-50 years in good health and CMV-seronegative. The material sequenced was PBMCs. The CDR3 DNA reads TGTGCCAGCAGTTTACCCCCCCGGGACAGGGGGCTCAAACCCACAGATACGCAGTATTTT. Translation gives CASSLPPRDRGLKPTDTQYF.